This TCR beta chain was identified during a study of CD8 T cells in ankylosing spondylitis. The study, taken as a whole, reports: Apparently characteristic of ankylosing spondylitis blood was a TCR beta motif (under ten highly homologous variants).

This clonotype was counted only a few times. The antigen remains undetermined. The V gene end was trimmed by 4 bases and the J gene end by 2 bases; junction bases not matched to a gene: 9. This CDR3 spans 15 amino acids. The germline V gene encodes CDR1 SGDLS and CDR2 YYNGEE. TCRdb itself ran the 5' RACE reads through MiXCR, one entry per CDR3 protein. The table shows 130,000 or so distinct CDR3 sequences, with more than 15% occurring only once. This receptor was taken from a male donor with ankylosing spondylitis. Material for sequencing was blood, either unsorted or a sorted T cell fraction (not recorded which). The chain is built from TRBV9 and TRBJ2-7; TRBD1 matches at 7 bases. CDR3 loop: CASSSRQGNPYEQYF. CDR3 in DNA: TGTGCCAGCAGCTCCAGACAGGGTAATCCCTACGAGCAGTACTTC.